This T cell receptor (beta chain) was recorded in a study of regulatory T cells in long-lasting Graves disease. Overall study results and limits: The persistent group shared about 2,700 public clonotypes, more than the approximately 970 shared by new patients.

This sample's time point: newly diagnosed GD, antithyroid drugs for less than 3 months. PBMC RNA was the source of the TCR library. Between the trimmed V and J ends, which lost 10 bases and 5 bases, there was a span of 17 bases. This CDR3 is built from 13 residues. The germline CDR1 and CDR2 sequences are MNHNS and SASEGT. To make TCR beta libraries, researchers used iRepertoire HTBI primers and Arm-PCR of CDR3 regions. Each CDR3 protein gets one entry after TCRdb re-called the multiplex PCR reads with MiXCR. Of hundreds of thousands of distinct CDR3 sequences listed, around an eighth are singletons. There are a few counts of this clonotype. Its antigen remains unknown. These data were likewise used in another study, on T cells in Graves' hyperthyroidism and ophthalmopathy.

This TCR was recovered from a man aged 25-45 years with Graves disease. The sample here was peripheral blood mononuclear cells (PBMCs), taken at new diagnosis, from a patient treated with antithyroid drugs. The rearrangement joins TRBV6-1 to TRBJ1-2; D is unclear. The CDR3 bases are TGTGCCAACTCTGCCCGGGGTTGGTATGGCTACACCTTC. This gives the protein CANSARGWYGYTF.